The 18 T cell receptor beta chains below come from one sample, sequenced in a study of blood T cell repertoires in COVID-19. Here immunoSEQ multiplex PCR was the method, and the copy in TCRdb shows in-frame clones only, minus some. The sample records 250,000 to 300,000 clones, around 90% being singletons. The sequenced sample was peripheral blood. Source of these receptors: a man aged 45-60 years with acute or convalescent COVID-19.

The chain couples TRBV12-3 or TRBV12-4 to TRBJ1-2, with D unclear. Between the trimmed V and J ends, which lost 6 bases and 5 bases, there was a span of 7 bases. This CDR3 spans 11 amino acids. In DNA, the CDR3 is TGTGCCAGCAGCCCCGGGTATGGCTACACCTTC. Its protein product is CASSPGYGYTF.

This clone was observed a handful of times. The chain combines TRBV6-5 with TRBJ2-2, with a weak D call TRBD1 (6 bases). The germline CDR1 and CDR2 sequences are MNHEY and SVGAGI. The CDR3 is made up of 15 amino acids. V lost 0 bases to trimming and J lost 4 bases, with 9 bases between them. The CDR3 region has the DNA TGTGCCAGCAGTTACTCGGGGGCAGGCACCGGGGAGCTGTTTTTT. This sequence encodes CASSYSGAGTGELFF.

The genes are TRBV19 and TRBJ2-1, with D maybe TRBD1 (5 bases). CDR1 LNHDA and CDR2 SQIVND come from the germline V gene (reference sequence). Trimming left V 2 bases short and J 8 bases short, with 10 bases between. The CDR3 length is 13 residues. The chain's CDR3 is CASSINQGDEQFF. CDR3 nucleotide sequence: TGTGCCAGTAGTATAAACCAGGGCGATGAGCAGTTCTTC.

The genes are TRBV6-6 and TRBJ2-5, with D possibly TRBD2 on 5 matching bases. Per germline, CDR1 MNHNY and CDR2 SVGAGI (reference sequence). This CDR3 is built from 14 residues. V was cut by 3 bases and J by 2 bases, with 10 bases left in between. The DNA for the CDR3 is TGTGCCAGCAGTTATGCCGGACTTCAAGAGACCCAGTACTTC. This translates into CASSYAGLQETQYF.

The chain has TRBV10-2 and TRBJ1-4, with a tentative D call TRBD1 (6 bases). Germline CDR1 reads WSHSY; CDR2 reads SAAADI. There are 15 residues in the CDR3. V was pared by 4 bases and J by 7 bases, with 16 bases between. CDR3 sequence: CASSGFGGRVEKLFF. The DNA of the CDR3 is TGCGCCAGCAGTGGATTCGGGGGGCGGGTTGAAAAACTGTTTTTT.

The chain joins TRBV5-4 to TRBJ1-4; 9 bases align to TRBD1. J lost 7 bases, V lost 4 bases, and 5 bases had no gene match. In germline, CDR1 is SGHNT, CDR2 YYREEE (reference sequence). This CDR3 has 14 residues. CDR3 sequence (DNA): TGTGCCAGCAGCAGTACAGGGGGCGGTGAAAAACTGTTTTTT. Translating gives CASSSTGGGEKLFF.

CDR3 residues: CAINGGSGNTIYF. The CDR3 region has the DNA TGTGCCATCAATGGAGGGTCTGGAAACACCATATATTTT. J is TRBJ1-3 and V is TRBV10-3; D uncertain. The germline V and J ends were trimmed by 7 bases and 1 base, with 8 bases remaining between them. Germline CDR1 reads ENHRY; CDR2 reads SYGVKD. The CDR3 spans 13 residues.

This clone was seen a single time. The rearrangement uses TRBV11-2 and TRBJ2-1; D is possibly TRBD2 (6 bases). The CDR3 consists of 16 residues. The V gene's germline CDR1 is SGHAT and CDR2 FQNNGV. V dropped 4 bases and J dropped 7 bases, with 20 bases sitting between them. The DNA for the CDR3 is TGTGCCAGCAGCTCCCGGGACTCCTCTTATAGGAATGAGCAGTTCTTC. Amino acids: CASSSRDSSYRNEQFF.

Worth noting for this clone: The same CDR3 also results from other DNA sequences found in this sample. This rearrangement joins TRBV2 to TRBJ1-2, with D maybe TRBD1 (6 bases). Trimming took 7 bases from V and 4 from J, leaving 10 bases between them. Germline V CDR1 and CDR2: SNHLY, FYNNEI. The CDR3 consists of 12 residues. In DNA form, the CDR3 reads TGTGCCAGCACCCAGGGGTTCTATGGCTACACCTTC. It codes for CASTQGFYGYTF.

This clone came up a few times. CDR3: CASSHGGDGYTF. As DNA, the CDR3 is TGTGCCAGCAGCCATGGGGGGGACGGCTACACCTTC. This chain joins TRBV3-1 (or the pseudogene TRBV3-2) and TRBJ1-2, with D possibly TRBD1 on 5 matching bases. V gave up 3 bases and J gave up 8 bases, with 10 bases separating them. The CDR3 contains 12 residues. CDR1 is LGHDT and CDR2 is YNNKEL in the germline V gene (reference sequence).

The chain uses TRBV2 and TRBJ2-7, with 8 bases aligning to TRBD1. Germline CDR1 is SNHLY and CDR2 is FYNNEI. V was pared by 8 bases and J by 1 base, with 4 bases of the junction left unmatched. CDR3 length: 13 residues. The DNA for the CDR3 is TGTGCCAGCCAGGGACAGGAGTCCTACGAGCAGTACTTC. Amino acid sequence: CASQGQESYEQYF.

This chain connects TRBV29-1 to TRBJ2-5; 7 nucleotides align to TRBD2. This CDR3 has 13 amino acids. Germline V CDR1 and CDR2: SQVTM, ANQGSEA. The trim removed 7 bases at V and 4 bases at J, leaving 9 bases unmatched. The CDR3 reads CSGGESGAETQYF. As DNA, the CDR3 is TGCAGCGGGGGTGAGAGCGGGGCAGAGACCCAGTACTTC.

The genes are TRBV7-2 and TRBJ1-1, with a weak D call TRBD1 (5 bases). V was trimmed by 2 bases and J by 7 bases, leaving 11 bases between them. CDR3 length: 13 residues. CDR1 and CDR2 from the germline V gene are SGHTA and FQGNSA. The DNA for the CDR3 is TGTGCCAGCAGCTTAAACCCGGGGGGTGAAGCTTTCTTT. Encoded protein: CASSLNPGGEAFF. Full variable domain (rest looked up from reference TRBV7-2 and TRBJ1-1): GAGVSQSPSNKVTEKGKDVELRCDPISGHTALYWYRQSLGQGLEFLIYFQGNSAPDKSGLPSDRFSAERTGGSVSTLTIQRTQQEDSAVYLCASSLNPGGEAFFGQGTRLTVV.

This chain uses TRBV9 with TRBJ2-7, with D perhaps TRBD2 (6 bases). CDR1 and CDR2 from the germline V gene are SGDLS and YYNGEE. The CDR3 extends over 15 amino acids. V was trimmed by 0 bases and J by 7 bases, leaving 17 bases between them. CDR3 bases: TGTGCCAGCAGCGTAGAGGTCCGGCCCGGGGGTGAGCAGTACTTC. As protein: CASSVEVRPGGEQYF.

The V call is TRBV13, the J call TRBJ1-1; D is ambiguous. In germline, CDR1 is PRHDT, CDR2 FYEKMQ (reference sequence). With 5 bases removed from V and 1 base from J, the gap between germline ends came to 11 bases. The CDR3 is 14 residues long. Here the CDR3 DNA reads TGTGCCAGCAGCAAATGGCCGAAGAACACTGAAGCTTTCTTT. It yields the protein CASSKWPKNTEAFF.

The chain recombines TRBV19 with TRBJ2-2, with D hard to call. V lost 0 bases to trimming and J lost 6 bases, with 5 bases between them. The germline gives CDR1 LNHDA, CDR2 SQIVND (reference sequence). The CDR3 is 13 amino acids. The CDR3 loop reads CASSIDRAGELFF. The CDR3 coding sequence is TGTGCCAGTAGTATAGATCGAGCCGGGGAGCTGTTTTTT.

With regard to this clone: This CDR3 is also generated by other DNA sequences in the sample. The V call is TRBV5-1, the J call TRBJ2-2, with D maybe TRBD1 (6 bases). CDR1 is SGHRS and CDR2 is YFSETQ in the germline V gene. This CDR3 comprises 14 residues. The V end lost 3 bases, the J end lost 1 base, and 7 bases lay between the germline ends. CDR3 loop: CASSSDRNTGELFF. The DNA of the CDR3 is TGCGCCAGCAGCTCGGACAGGAACACCGGGGAGCTGTTTTTT.

The chain has TRBV19 and TRBJ1-2; 7 bases map to TRBD1. After removal of 5 bases from V and 6 bases from J, the junction contained 6 bases not matched to a gene. CDR3 length: 13 residues. Germline V lookup: CDR1 LNHDA, CDR2 SQIVND (reference sequence). The chain's CDR3 is CASSPNRGDGYTF. CDR3 nucleotides: TGTGCCAGTAGTCCGAACAGGGGTGATGGCTACACCTTC.